This TCR beta chain was found in a study of shared T cell receptors in the human thymus. The V gene end was trimmed by 1 base and the J gene end by 7 bases; junction bases not matched to a gene: 9. The CDR3 loop spans 18 amino acids. CDR1 is MNHEY, CDR2 SMNVEV, per germline (reference sequence). Repertoires were generated with immunoSEQ multiplex PCR, while TCRdb's copy carries only in-frame clones and drops some. The sample holds over 350,000 clones, more than 85% seen once. The sample taken for sequencing was thymocytes. This clonotype was sampled from a human donor. This sequence joins TRBV27 and TRBJ2-1; 14 positions match TRBD2. The CDR3 is CASSLLGLAGESGNEQFF. The CDR3 bases are TGTGCCAGCAGTTTATTGGGACTAGCGGGAGAGTCGGGTAATGAGCAGTTCTTC.